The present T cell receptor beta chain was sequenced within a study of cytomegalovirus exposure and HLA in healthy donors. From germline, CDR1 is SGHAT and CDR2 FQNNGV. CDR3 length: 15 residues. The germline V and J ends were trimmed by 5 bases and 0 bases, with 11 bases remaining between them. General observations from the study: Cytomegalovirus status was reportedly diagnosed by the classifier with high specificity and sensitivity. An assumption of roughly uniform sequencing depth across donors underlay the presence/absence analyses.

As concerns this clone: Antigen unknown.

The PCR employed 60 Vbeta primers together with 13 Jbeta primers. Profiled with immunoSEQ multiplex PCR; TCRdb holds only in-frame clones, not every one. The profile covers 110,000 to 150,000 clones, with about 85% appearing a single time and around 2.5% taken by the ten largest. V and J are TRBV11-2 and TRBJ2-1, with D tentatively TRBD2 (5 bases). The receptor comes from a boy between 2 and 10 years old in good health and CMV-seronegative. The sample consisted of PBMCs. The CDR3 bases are TGTGCCAGCAGCCCGGGGTGGGACTCCTACAATGAGCAGTTCTTC. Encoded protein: CASSPGWDSYNEQFF.